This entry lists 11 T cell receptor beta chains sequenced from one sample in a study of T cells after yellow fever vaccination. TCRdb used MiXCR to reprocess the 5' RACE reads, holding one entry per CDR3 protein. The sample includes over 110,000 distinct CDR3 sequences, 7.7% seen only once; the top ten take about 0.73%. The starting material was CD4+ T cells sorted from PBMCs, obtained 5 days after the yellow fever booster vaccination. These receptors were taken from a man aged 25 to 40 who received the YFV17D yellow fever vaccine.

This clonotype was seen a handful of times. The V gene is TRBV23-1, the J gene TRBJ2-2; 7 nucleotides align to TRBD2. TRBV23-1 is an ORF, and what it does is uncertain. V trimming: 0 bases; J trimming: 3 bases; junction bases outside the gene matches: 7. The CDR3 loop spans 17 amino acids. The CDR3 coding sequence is TGCGCCAGCAGTCAATCGGGAGGGCTAGCGGACACCGGGGAGCTGTTTTTT. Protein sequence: CASSQSGGLADTGELFF.

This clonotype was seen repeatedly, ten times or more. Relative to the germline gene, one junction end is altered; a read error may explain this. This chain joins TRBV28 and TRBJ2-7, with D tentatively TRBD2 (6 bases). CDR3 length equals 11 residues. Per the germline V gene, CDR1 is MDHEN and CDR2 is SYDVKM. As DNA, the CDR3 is TGTGCCAGCAGTTTTAAGGGCTCGGGGGACTTC. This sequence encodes CASSFKGSGDF.

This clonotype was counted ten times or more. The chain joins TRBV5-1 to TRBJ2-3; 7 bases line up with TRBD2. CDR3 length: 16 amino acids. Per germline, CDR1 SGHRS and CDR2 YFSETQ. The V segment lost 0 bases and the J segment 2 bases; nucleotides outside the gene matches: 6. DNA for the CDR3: TGCGCCAGCAGCTTGGGGGGGGGACTACCCACAGATACGCAGTATTTT. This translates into CASSLGGGLPTDTQYF. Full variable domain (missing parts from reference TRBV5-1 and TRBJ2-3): KAGVTQTPRYLIKTRGQQVTLSCSPISGHRSVSWYQQTPGQGLQFLFEYFSETQRNKGNFPGRFSGRQFSNSRSEMNVSTLELGDSALYLCASSLGGGLPTDTQYFGPGTRLTVL.

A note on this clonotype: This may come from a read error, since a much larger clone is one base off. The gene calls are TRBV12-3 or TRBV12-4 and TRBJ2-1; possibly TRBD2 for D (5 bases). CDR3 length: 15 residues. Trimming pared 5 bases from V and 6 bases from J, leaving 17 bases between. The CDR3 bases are TGTGCCAGCAGTGTGCCCGGACTGGGGAGCAATGAGCAGTTCTTC. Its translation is CASSVPGLGSNEQFF.

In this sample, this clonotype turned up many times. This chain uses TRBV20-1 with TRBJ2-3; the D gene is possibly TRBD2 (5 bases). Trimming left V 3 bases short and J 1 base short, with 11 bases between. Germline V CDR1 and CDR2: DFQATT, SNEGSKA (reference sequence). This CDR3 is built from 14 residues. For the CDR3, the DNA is TGCAGTGCTAGTTACGGGGTTCGCACAGATACGCAGTATTTT. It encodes CSASYGVRTDTQYF.

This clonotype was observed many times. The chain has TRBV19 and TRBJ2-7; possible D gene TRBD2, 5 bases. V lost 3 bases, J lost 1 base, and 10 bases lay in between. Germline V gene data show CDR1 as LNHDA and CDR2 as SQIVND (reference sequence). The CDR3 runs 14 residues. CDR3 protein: CASSIEGQSYEQYF. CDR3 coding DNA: TGTGCCAGTAGTATCGAGGGCCAATCCTACGAGCAGTACTTC.

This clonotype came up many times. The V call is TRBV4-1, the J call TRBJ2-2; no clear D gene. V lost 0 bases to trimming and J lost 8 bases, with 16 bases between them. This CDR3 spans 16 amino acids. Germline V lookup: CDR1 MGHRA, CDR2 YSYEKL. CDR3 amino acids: CASSQDRVDPRGELFF. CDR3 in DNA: TGCGCCAGCAGCCAAGACCGAGTCGACCCCCGGGGGGAGCTGTTTTTT.

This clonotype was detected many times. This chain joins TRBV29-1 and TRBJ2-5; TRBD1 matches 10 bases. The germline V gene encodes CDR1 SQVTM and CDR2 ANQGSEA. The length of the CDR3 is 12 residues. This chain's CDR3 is CSGRTGGETQYF. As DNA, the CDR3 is TGCAGTGGGAGGACAGGGGGAGAGACCCAGTACTTC.

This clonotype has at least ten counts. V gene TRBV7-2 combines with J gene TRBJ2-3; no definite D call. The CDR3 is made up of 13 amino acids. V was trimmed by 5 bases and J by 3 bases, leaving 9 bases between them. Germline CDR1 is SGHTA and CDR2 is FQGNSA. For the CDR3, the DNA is TGTGCCAGCAGCCTCTACGGAACAGATACGCAGTATTTT. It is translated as CASSLYGTDTQYF.

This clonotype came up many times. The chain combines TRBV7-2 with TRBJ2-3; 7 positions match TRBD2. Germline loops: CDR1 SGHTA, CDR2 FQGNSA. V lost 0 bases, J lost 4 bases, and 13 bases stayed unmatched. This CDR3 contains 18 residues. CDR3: CASSLARGSGGWSDTQYF. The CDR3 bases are TGTGCCAGCAGCTTAGCGAGGGGCTCGGGAGGATGGTCAGATACGCAGTATTTT.

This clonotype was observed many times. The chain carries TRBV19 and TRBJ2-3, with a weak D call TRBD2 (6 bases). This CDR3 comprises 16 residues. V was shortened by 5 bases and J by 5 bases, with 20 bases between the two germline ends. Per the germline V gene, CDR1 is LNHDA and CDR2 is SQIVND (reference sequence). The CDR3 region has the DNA TGTGCCAGTAGTCCGTCATATAGCGGACGGGGAGATACGCAGTATTTT. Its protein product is CASSPSYSGRGDTQYF.